This T cell receptor beta chain stems from a study of blood T cell repertoires in COVID-19. This clone appeared once. The CDR3 runs to 15 residues. V was pared by 1 base and J by 8 bases, with 15 bases between. Germline CDR1 is LNHNV and CDR2 is YYDKDF (reference sequence). The assay was immunoSEQ multiplex PCR, and TCRdb's table has in-frame clones only and misses some. This table holds about 240,000 clones, approximately 82% found once. The chain links TRBV15 to TRBJ2-1; TRBD2 might be the D (6 bases). Sequencing was performed on peripheral blood. This sequence was found in a young man who had recovered from COVID-19. The CDR3 sequence: CATSRGGMSGDEQFF. The CDR3 DNA reads TGTGCCACCAGCAGAGGAGGCATGTCGGGGGATGAGCAGTTCTTC.